This T cell receptor (beta chain) was documented in a study of T cell responses to AZD1222 COVID-19 vaccine. In germline, CDR1 is ENHRY, CDR2 SYGVKD. The CDR3 is 16 residues long. After removal of 0 bases from V and 3 bases from J, the junction contained 4 bases not matched to a gene. The repertoire was sequenced with immunoSEQ multiplex PCR; TCRdb's copy has only in-frame clones and lacks some. Of more than 85,000 clones detected, around 80% appear once; the ten largest clones hold approximately 5%. The V call is TRBV10-3, the J call TRBJ2-7; 11 bases match TRBD1. The sequenced sample was peripheral blood, obtained on day 0 of AZD1222 vaccination. This receptor was taken from an adult in good health. The chain's CDR3 is CAISESGTGGNYEQYF. CDR3 coding DNA: TGTGCCATCAGTGAGTCGGGGACAGGGGGAAACTACGAGCAGTACTTC.